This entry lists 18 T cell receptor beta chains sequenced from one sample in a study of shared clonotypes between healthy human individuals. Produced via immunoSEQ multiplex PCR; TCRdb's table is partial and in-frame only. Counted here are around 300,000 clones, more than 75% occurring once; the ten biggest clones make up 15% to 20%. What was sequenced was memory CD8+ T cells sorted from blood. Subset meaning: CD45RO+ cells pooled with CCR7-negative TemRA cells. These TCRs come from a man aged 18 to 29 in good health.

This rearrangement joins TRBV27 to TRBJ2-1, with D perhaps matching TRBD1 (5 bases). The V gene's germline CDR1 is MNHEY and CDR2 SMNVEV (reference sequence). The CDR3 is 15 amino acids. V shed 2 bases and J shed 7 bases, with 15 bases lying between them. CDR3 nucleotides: TGTGCCAGCAGTTTAAACCCTCCAGGGCTGAATGAGCAGTTCTTC. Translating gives CASSLNPPGLNEQFF.

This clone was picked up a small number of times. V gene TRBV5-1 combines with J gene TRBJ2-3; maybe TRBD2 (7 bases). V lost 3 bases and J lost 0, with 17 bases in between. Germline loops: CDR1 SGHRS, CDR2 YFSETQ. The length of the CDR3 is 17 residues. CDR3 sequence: CASSSLPEGGSTDTQYF. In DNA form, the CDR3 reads TGCGCCAGCAGCTCCCTCCCTGAGGGGGGGAGCACAGATACGCAGTATTTT.

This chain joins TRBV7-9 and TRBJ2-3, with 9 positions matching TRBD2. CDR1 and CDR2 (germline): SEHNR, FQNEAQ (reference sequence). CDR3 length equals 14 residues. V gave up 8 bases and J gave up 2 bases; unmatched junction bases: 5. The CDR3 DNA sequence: TGTGCCAGCGGGGTAGCGGGGGCCACAGATACGCAGTATTTT. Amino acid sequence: CASGVAGATDTQYF.

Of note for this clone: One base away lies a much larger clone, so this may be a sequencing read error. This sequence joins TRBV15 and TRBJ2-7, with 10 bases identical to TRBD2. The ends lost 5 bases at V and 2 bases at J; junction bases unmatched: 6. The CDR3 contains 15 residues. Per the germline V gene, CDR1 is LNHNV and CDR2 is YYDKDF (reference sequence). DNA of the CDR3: TGTGCCACCAGCGAGGATCTAGCGGGGGCCTACGAGCAGTACTTC. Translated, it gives CATSEDLAGAYEQYF.

CDR3 sequence reads: CAISGDRIEQYF. In nucleotides, the CDR3 is TGTGCCATATCCGGGGACCGTATAGAGCAGTACTTC. The rearrangement links TRBV2 to TRBJ2-7; D tentatively reads TRBD1 or TRBD2 (5 bases each). V was pared by 10 bases and J by 7 bases, with 17 bases between. CDR1 is SNHLY, CDR2 FYNNEI, per germline. The CDR3 loop spans 12 amino acids.

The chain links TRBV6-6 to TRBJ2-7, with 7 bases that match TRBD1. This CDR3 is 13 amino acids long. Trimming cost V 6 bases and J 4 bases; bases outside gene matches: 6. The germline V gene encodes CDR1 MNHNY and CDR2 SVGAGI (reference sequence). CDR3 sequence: CASSWDSGYEQYF. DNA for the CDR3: TGTGCCAGCAGCTGGGACAGCGGATACGAGCAGTACTTC.

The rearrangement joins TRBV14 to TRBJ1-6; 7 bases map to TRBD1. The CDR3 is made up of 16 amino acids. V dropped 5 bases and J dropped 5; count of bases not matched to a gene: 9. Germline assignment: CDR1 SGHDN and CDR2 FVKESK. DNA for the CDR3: TGTGCCAGCAGCTTTAGAACCGGGACAGATAATTCACCCCTCCACTTT. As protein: CASSFRTGTDNSPLHF.

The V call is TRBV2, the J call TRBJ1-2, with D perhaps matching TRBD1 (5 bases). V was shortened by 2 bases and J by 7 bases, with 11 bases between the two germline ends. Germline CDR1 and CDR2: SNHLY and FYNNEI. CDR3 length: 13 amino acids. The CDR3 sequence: CASSEWGVGGYTF. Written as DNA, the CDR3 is TGTGCCAGCAGTGAATGGGGGGTAGGTGGCTACACCTTC.

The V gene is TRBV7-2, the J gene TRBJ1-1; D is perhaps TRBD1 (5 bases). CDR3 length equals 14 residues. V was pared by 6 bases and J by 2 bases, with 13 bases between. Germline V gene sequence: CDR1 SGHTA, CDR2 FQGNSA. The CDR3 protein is CASSLWTPNTEAFF. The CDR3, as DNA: TGTGCCAGCAGTTTATGGACACCTAACACTGAAGCTTTCTTT. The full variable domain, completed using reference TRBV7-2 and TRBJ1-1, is GAGVSQSPSNKVTEKGKDVELRCDPISGHTALYWYRQSLGQGLEFLIYFQGNSAPDKSGLPSDRFSAERTGGSVSTLTIQRTQQEDSAVYLCASSLWTPNTEAFFGQGTRLTVV.

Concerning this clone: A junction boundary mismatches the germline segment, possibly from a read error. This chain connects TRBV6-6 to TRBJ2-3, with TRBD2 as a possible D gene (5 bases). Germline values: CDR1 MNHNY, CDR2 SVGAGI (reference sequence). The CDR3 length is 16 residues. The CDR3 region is CASSYHPGGEHRYAVF. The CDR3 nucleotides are TGTGCCAGCAGTTACCACCCGGGTGGGGAGCACAGATACGCAGTATTT.

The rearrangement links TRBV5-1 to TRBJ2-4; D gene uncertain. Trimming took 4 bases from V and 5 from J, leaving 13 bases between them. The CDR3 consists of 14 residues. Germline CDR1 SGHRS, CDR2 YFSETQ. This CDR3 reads CASSQWGTENIQYF. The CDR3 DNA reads TGCGCCAGCAGCCAATGGGGAACAGAAAACATTCAGTACTTC.

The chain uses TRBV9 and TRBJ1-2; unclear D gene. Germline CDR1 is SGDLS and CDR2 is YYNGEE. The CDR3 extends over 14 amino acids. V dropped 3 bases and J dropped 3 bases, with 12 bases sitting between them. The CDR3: CASSGLTPDYGYTF. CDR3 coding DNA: TGTGCCAGCAGCGGATTGACCCCAGACTATGGCTACACCTTC.

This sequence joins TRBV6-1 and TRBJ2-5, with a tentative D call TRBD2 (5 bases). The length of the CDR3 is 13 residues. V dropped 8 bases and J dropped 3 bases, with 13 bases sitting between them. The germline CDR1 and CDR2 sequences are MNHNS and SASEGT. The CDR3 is CASVGSWEETQYF. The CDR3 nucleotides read TGTGCCAGCGTGGGGAGTTGGGAAGAGACCCAGTACTTC.

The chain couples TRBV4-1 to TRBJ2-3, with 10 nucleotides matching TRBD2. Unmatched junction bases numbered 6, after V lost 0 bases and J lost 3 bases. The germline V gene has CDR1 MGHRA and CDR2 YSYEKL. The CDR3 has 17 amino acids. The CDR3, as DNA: TGCGCCAGCAGCCAAGATCCTGGACTAGCGGAAACAGATACGCAGTATTTT. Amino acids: CASSQDPGLAETDTQYF.

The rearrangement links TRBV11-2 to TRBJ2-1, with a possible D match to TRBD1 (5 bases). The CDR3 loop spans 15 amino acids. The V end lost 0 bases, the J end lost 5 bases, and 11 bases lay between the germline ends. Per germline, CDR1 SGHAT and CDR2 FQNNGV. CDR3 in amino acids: CASSLEYPGNNEQFF. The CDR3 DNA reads TGTGCCAGCAGCTTAGAGTATCCAGGGAACAATGAGCAGTTCTTC. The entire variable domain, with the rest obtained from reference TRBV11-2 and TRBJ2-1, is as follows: EAGVAQSPRYKIIEKRQSVAFWCNPISGHATLYWYQQILGQGPKLLIQFQNNGVVDDSQLPKDRFSAERLKGVDSTLKIQPAKLEDSAVYLCASSLEYPGNNEQFFGPGTRLTVL.

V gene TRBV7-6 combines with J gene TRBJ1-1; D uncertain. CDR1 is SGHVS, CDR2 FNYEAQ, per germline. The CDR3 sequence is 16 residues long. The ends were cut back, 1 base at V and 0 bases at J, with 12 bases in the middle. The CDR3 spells CASSLVPSAMNTEAFF. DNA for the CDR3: TGTGCCAGCAGCTTAGTCCCCTCCGCTATGAACACTGAAGCTTTCTTT.

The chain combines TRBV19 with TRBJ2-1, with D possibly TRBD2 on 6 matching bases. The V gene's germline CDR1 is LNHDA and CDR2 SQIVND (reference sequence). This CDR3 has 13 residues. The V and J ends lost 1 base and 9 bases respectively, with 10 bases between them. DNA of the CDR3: TGTGCCAGTAGTATAGTTTGGGACTCTGAGCAGTTCTTC. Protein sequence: CASSIVWDSEQFF.

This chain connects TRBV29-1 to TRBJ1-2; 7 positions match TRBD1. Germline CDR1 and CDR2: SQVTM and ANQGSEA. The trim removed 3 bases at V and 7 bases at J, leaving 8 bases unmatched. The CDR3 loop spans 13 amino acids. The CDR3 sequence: CSVDPQGYGGYTF. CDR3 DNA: TGCAGCGTTGATCCACAGGGGTATGGTGGCTACACCTTC.